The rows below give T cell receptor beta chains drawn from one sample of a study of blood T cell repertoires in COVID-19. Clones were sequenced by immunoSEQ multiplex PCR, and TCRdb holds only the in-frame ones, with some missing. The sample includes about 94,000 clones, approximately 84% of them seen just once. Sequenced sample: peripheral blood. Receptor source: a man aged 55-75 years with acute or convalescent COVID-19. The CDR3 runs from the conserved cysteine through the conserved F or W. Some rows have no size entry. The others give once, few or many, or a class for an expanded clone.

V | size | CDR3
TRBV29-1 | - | CSVVGQSGTEAFF
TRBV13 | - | CASSPQGTYEQYF
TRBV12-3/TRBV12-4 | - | CASSSLYEQYF
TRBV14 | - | CASSFGTGGTEAFF
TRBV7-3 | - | CASSLGTSEYNEQFF
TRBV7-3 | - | CASSRDSSYNEQFF
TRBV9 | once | CASSVGQQLSGNTIYF
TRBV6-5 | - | CASSSVNLEAFF
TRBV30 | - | CAWSLQGREEVNTEAFF
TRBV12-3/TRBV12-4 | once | CASSLAGAGKAFF
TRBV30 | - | CAWSVTGWEQYF
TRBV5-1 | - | CASSSGQGTYGYTF
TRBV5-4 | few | CASSLPGADTEAFF
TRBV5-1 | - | CASSLVLAGAHEQYF
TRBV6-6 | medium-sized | CASSYPSQPQHF
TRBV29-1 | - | CSGIGGDEKLFF
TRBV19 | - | CASSEQTSGNTIYF
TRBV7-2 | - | CASSSRLGGTGELFF
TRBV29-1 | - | CSVSLGSNTEAFF
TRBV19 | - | CASSIGQLTTNYGYTF
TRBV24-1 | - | CATSALGQGNTGELFF
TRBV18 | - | CASSPLSTGLREKLFF
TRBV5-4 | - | CASSLDRGKNYGYTF
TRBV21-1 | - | CASSKPDRGGSYGYTF
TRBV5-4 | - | CASSIRGQEKLFF
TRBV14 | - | CASSQTTYWEETQYF
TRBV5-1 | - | CASSLNPARGDGYTF
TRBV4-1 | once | CASSQDPSGAQIDNEQFF
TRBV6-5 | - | CASSPGRVGGAEQFF
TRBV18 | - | CASSPFLSESSGNTIYF
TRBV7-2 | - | CASSRGYEQYF
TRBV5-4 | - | CASNLDSSNTEAFF
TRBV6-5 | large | CASSYGDRLYEQYF
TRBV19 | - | CASRGQVIGNTIYF
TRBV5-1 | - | CASSLGLWSSYNEQFF
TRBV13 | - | CAGGRGLDTEAFF
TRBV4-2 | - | CASSLEGQGASVAGELFF
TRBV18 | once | CASSPPTRSSYNEQFF
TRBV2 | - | CASRAGRTEAFF
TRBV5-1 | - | CASSGQTGTVVYEQYF
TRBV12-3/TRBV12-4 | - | CASSLAEVYGYTF
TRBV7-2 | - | CASSTGGQGLNQPQHF
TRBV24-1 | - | CATSEVGAAQAFF
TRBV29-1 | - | CSVEDGTGGGYTF
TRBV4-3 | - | CASSLEGTEAYEQYF
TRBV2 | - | CASRVVGANYGYTF
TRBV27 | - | CASSLGGGTEAFF
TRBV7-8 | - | CASSPSRQANTEAFF
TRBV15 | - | CATSRARGDEKLFF
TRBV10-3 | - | CAISLAGEGTDTQYF
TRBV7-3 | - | CASSLSPGGSTDTQYF
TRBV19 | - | CASSTSTIDTQYF
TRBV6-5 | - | CASSYDPGWNYGYTF
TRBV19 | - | CASSIRDRANQPQHF
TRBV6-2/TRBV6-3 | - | CASSSPVTSNQPQHF